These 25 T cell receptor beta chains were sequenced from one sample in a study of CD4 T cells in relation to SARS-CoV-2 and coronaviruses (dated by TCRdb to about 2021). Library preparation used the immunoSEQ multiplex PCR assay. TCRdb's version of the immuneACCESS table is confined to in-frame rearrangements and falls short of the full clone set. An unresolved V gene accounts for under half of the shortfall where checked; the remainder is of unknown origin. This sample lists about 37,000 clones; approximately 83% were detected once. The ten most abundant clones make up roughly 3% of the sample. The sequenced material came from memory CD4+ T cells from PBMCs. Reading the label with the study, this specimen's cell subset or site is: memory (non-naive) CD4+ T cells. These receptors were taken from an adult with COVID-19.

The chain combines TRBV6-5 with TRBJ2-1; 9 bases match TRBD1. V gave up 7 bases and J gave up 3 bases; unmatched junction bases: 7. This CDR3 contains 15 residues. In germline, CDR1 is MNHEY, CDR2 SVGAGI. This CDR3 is CASISDRGGYNEQFF. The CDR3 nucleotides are TGTGCCAGCATTTCCGACAGGGGGGGCTACAATGAGCAGTTCTTC.

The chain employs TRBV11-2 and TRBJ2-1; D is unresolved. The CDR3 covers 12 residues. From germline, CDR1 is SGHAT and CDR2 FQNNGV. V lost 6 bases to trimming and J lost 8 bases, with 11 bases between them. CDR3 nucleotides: TGTGCCAGCAGTCTTAAAAAGCATGAGCAGTTCTTC. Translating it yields CASSLKKHEQFF. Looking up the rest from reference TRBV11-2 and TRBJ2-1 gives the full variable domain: EAGVAQSPRYKIIEKRQSVAFWCNPISGHATLYWYQQILGQGPKLLIQFQNNGVVDDSQLPKDRFSAERLKGVDSTLKIQPAKLEDSAVYLCASSLKKHEQFFGPGTRLTVL.

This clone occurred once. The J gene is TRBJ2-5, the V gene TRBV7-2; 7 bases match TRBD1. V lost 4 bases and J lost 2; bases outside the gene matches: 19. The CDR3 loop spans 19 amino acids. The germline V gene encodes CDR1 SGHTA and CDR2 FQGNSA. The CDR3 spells CASSSPFGARQGPQETQYF. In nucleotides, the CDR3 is TGTGCCAGCAGCTCCCCTTTTGGGGCTAGACAGGGACCACAAGAGACCCAGTACTTC.

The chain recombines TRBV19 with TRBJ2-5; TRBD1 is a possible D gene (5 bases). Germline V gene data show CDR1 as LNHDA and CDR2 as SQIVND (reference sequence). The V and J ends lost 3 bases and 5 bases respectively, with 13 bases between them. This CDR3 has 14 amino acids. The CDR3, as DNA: TGTGCCAGTAGTATGTCCAGGGCGAGGGAGACCCAGTACTTC. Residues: CASSMSRARETQYF. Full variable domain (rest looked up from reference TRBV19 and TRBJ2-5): DGGITQSPKYLFRKEGQNVTLSCEQNLNHDAMYWYRQDPGQGLRLIYYSQIVNDFQKGDIAEGYSVSREKKESFPLTVTSAQKNPTAFYLCASSMSRARETQYFGPGTRLLVL.

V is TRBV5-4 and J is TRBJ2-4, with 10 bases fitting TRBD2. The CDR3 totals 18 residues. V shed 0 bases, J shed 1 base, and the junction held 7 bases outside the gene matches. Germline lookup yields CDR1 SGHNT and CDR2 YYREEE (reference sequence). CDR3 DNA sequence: TGTGCCAGCAGCTTGGTGGCTAGCGGGAGTGGGGCCAAAAACATTCAGTACTTC. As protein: CASSLVASGSGAKNIQYF.

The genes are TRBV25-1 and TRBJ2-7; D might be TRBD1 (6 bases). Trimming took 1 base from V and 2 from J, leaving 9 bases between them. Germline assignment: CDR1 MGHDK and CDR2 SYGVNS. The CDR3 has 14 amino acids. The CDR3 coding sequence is TGTGCCAGCAGTGAATTGGACAGACCCTACGAGCAGTACTTC. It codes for CASSELDRPYEQYF.

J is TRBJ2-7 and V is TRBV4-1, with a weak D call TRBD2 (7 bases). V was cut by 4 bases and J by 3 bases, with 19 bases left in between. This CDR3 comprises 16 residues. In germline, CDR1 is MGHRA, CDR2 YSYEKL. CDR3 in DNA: TGCGCCAGCAGCCCCCTGGCGGGGGCGCTTTTCTACGAGCAGTACTTC. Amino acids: CASSPLAGALFYEQYF.

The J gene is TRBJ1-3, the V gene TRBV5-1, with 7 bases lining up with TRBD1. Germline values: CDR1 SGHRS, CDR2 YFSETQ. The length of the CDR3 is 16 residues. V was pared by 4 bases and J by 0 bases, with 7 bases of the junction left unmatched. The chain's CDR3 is CASSRGQLSSGNTIYF. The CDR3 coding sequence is TGCGCCAGCAGCCGGGGACAGCTCTCCTCTGGAAACACCATATATTTT.

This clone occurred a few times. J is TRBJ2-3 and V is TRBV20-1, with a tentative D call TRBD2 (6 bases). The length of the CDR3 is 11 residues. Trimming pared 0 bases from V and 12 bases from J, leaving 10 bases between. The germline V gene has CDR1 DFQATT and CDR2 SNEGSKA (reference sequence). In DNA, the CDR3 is TGCAGTGCTAGAGATTTGGCGGGACAGTATTTT. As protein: CSARDLAGQYF.

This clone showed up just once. CDR3: CAISATGYNTEAFF. CDR3 nucleotide sequence: TGTGCCATCAGTGCTACAGGTTACAACACTGAAGCTTTCTTT. The gene calls are TRBV10-3 and TRBJ1-1; D perhaps matches TRBD1 (5 bases). The germline V and J ends were trimmed by 4 bases and 2 bases, with 11 bases remaining between them. From germline, CDR1 is ENHRY and CDR2 SYGVKD. This CDR3 spans 14 amino acids.

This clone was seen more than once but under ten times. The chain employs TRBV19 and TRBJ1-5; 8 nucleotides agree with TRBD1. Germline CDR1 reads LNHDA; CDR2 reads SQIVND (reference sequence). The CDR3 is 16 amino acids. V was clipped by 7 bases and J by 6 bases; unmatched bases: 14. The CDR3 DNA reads TGTGCCAGTACCAATACTCGGACAGGGAGTATTCAGCCCCAGCATTTT. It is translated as CASTNTRTGSIQPQHF. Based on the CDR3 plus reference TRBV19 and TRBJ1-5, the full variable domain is DGGITQSPKYLFRKEGQNVTLSCEQNLNHDAMYWYRQDPGQGLRLIYYSQIVNDFQKGDIAEGYSVSREKKESFPLTVTSAQKNPTAFYLCASTNTRTGSIQPQHFGDGTRLSIL.

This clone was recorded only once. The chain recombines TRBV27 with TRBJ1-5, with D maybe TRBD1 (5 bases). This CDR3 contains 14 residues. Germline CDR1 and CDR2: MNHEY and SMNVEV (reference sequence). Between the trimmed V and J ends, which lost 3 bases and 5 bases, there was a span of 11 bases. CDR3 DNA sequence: TGTGCCAGCAGTTTCGACAGAACCTATCAGCCCCAGCATTTT. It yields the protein CASSFDRTYQPQHF.

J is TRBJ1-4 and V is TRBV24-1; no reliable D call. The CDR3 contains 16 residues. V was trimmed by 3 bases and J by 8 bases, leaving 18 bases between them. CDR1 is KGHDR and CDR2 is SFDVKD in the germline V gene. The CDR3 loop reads CATSDADPTVREKLFF. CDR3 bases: TGTGCCACCAGTGATGCGGACCCCACTGTACGGGAAAAACTGTTTTTT.

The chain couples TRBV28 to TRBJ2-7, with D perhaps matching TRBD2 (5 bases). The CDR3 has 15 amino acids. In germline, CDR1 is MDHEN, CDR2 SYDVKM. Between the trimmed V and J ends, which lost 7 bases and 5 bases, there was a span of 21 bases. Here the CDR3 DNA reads TGTGCCAGCAAACCAGGTACTAGGGTTATCAACGAGCAGTACTTC. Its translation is CASKPGTRVINEQYF.

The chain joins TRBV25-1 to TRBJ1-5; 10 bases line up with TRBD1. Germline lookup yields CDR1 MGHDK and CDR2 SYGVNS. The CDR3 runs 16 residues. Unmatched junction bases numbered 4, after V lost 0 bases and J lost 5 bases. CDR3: CASSEYSGTGDQPQHF. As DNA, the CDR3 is TGTGCCAGCAGTGAATATTCGGGGACAGGGGATCAGCCCCAGCATTTT.

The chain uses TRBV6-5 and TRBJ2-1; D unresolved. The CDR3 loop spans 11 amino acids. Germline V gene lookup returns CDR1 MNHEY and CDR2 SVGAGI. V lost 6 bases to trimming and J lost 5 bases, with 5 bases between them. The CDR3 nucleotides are TGTGCCAGCAGATGGAACAATGAGCAGTTCTTC. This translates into CASRWNNEQFF.

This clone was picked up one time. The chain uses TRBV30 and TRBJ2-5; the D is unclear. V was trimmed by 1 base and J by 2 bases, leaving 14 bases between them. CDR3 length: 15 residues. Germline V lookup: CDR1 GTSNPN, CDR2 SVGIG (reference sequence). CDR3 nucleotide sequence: TGTGCCTGGAGTGAAGGGCGCCTAAAACAAGAGACCCAGTACTTC. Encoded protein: CAWSEGRLKQETQYF.

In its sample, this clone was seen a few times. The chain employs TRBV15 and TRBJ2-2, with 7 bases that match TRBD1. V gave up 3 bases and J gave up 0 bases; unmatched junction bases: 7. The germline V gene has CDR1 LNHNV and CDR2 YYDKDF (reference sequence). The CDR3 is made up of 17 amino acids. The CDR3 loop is CATSSSTQGANTGELFF. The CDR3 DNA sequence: TGTGCCACCAGCAGCTCGACCCAGGGGGCGAACACCGGGGAGCTGTTTTTT. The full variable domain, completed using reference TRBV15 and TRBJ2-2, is DAMVIQNPRYQVTQFGKPVTLSCSQTLNHNVMYWYQQKSSQAPKLLFHYYDKDFNNEADTPDNFQSRRPNTSFCFLDIRSPGLGDTAMYLCATSSSTQGANTGELFFGEGSRLTVL.

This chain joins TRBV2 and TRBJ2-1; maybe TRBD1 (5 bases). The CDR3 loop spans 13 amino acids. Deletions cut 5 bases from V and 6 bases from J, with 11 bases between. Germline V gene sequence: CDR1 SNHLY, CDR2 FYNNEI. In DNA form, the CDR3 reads TGTGCCAGCAGTAATGGACAAGGCAATGAGCAGTTCTTC. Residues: CASSNGQGNEQFF.

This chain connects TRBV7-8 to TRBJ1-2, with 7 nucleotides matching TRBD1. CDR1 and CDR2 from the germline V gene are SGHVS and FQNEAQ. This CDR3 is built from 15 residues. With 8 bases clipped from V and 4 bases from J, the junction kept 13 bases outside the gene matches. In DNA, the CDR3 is TGTGCCAGCGGCGGGAGAGGGGGCGAGGGCTATGGCTACACCTTC. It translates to CASGGRGGEGYGYTF.

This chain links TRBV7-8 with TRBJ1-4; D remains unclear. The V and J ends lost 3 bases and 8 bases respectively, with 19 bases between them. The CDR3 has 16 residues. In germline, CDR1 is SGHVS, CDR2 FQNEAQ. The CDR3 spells CASSLEQPTLGEKLFF. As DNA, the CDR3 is TGTGCCAGCAGCTTGGAGCAGCCAACACTGGGGGAAAAACTGTTTTTT.

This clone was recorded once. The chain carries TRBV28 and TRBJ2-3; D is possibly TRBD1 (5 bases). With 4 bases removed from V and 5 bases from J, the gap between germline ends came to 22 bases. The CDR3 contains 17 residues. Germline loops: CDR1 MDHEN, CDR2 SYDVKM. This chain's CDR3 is CASSSMASPGRRDTQYF. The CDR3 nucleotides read TGTGCCAGCAGTTCAATGGCTAGTCCAGGGCGGAGAGATACGCAGTATTTT.

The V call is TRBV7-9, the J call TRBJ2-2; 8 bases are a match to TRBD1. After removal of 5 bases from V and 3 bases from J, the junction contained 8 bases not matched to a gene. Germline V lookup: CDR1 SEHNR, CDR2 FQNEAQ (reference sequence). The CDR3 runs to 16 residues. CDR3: CASSILTGVDTGELFF. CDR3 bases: TGTGCCAGCAGCATTCTGACAGGGGTGGACACCGGGGAGCTGTTTTTT.

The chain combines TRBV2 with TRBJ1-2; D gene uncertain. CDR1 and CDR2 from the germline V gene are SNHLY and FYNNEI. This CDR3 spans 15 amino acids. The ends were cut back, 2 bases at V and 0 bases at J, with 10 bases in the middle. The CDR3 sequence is CASSEIRGSNYGYTF. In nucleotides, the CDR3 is TGTGCCAGCAGTGAAATTCGGGGTTCTAACTATGGCTACACCTTC.

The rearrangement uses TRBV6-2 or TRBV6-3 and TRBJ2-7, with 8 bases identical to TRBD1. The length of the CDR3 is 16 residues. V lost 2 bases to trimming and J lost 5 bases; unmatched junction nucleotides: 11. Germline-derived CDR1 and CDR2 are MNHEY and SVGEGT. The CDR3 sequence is CASSYPRQGWGNEQYF. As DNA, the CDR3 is TGTGCCAGCAGTTACCCCCGACAGGGGTGGGGGAACGAGCAGTACTTC.